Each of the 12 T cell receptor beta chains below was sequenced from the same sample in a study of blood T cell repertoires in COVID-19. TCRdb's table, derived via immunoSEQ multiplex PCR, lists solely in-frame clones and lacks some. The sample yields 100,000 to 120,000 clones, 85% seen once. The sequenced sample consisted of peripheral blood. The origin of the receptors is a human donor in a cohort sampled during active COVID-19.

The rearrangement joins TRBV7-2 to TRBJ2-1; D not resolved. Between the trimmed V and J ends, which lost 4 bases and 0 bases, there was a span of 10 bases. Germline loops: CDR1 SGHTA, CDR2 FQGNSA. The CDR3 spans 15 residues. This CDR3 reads CASSSDFTSYNEQFF. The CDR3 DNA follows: TGTGCCAGCAGCTCCGACTTTACCTCCTACAATGAGCAGTTCTTC.

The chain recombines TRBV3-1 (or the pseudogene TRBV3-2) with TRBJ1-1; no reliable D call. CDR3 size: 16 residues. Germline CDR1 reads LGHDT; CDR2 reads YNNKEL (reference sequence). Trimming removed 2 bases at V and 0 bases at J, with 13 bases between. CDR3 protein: CASSQSGSRMNTEAFF. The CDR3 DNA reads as TGTGCCAGCAGCCAATCGGGGTCGCGTATGAACACTGAAGCTTTCTTT.

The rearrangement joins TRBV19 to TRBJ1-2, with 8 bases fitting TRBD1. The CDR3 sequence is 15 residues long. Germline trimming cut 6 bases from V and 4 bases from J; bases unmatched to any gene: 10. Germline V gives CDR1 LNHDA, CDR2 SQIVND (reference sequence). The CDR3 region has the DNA TGTGCCAGTAGCCCCAGGACAGGGAAGATCTATGGCTACACCTTC. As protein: CASSPRTGKIYGYTF.

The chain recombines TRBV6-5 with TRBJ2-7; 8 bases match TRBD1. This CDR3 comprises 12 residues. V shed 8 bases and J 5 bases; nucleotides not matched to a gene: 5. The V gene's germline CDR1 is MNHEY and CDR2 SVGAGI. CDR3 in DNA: TGTGCCAGCCGGACAGGGAAAGACGAGCAGTACTTC. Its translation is CASRTGKDEQYF.

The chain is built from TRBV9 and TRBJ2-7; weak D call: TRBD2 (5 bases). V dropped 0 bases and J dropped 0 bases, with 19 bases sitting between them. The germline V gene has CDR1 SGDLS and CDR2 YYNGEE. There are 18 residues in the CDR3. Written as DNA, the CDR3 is TGTGCCAGCAGCGTAGGGGATATGGGCGGGTCAAGCTCCTACGAGCAGTACTTC. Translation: CASSVGDMGGSSSYEQYF.

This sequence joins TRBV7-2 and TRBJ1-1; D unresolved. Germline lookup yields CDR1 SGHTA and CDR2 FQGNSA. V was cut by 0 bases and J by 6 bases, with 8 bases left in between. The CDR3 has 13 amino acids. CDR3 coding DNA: TGTGCCAGCAGCTTAGCGGGCGGGGCTGAAGCTTTCTTT. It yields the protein CASSLAGGAEAFF.

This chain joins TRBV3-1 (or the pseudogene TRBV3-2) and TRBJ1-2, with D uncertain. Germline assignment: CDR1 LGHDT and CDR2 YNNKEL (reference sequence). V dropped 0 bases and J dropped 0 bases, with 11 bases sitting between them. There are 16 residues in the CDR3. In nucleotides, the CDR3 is TGTGCCAGCAGCCAAGATATACTGAAGTCTAACTATGGCTACACCTTC. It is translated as CASSQDILKSNYGYTF.

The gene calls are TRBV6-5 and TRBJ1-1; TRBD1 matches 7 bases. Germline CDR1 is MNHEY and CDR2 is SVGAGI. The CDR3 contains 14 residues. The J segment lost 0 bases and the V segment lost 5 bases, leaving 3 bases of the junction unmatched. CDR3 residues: CASSLTGLNTEAFF. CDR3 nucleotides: TGTGCCAGCAGTCTGACAGGGTTGAACACTGAAGCTTTCTTT.

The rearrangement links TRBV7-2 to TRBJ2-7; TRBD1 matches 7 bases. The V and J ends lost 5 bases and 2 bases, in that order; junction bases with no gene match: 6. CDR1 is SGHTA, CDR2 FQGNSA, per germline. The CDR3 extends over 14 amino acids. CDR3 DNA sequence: TGTGCCAGCAGCCAACAGGGGATAACCTACGAGCAGTACTTC. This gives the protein CASSQQGITYEQYF.

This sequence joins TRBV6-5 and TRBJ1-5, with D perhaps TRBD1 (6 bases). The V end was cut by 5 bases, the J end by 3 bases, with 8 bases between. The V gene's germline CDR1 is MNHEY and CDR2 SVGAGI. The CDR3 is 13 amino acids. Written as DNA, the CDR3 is TGTGCCAGCAGTACAGGGATCAATCAGCCCCAGCATTTT. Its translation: CASSTGINQPQHF.

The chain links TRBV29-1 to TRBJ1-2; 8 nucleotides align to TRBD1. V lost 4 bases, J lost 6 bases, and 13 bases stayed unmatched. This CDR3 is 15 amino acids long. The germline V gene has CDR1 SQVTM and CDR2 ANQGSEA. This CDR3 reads CSVAPPGGRRDGYTF. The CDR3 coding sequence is TGCAGCGTTGCCCCACCAGGGGGCCGGAGGGATGGCTACACCTTC.

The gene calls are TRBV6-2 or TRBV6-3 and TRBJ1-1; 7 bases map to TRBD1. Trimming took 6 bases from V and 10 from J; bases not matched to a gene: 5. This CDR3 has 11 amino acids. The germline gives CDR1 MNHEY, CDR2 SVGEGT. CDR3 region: CASSPRTGAFF. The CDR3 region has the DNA TGTGCCAGCAGCCCAAGGACAGGAGCTTTCTTT.